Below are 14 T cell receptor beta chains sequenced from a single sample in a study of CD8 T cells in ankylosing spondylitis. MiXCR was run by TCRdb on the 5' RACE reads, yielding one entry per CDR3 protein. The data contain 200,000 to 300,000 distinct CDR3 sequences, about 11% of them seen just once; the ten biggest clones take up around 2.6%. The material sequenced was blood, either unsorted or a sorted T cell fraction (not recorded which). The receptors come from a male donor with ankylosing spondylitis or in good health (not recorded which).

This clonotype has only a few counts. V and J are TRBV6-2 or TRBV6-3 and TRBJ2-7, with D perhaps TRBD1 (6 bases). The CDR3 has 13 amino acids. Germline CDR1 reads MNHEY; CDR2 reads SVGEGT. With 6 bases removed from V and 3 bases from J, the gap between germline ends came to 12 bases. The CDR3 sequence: CASSTGSLYEQYF. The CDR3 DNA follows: TGTGCCAGCAGCACAGGGTCCCTCTACGAGCAGTACTTC.

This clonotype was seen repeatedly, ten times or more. DNA for the CDR3: TGTGCCATCAGGCGGACAGGGGGATTTGGATTGTATGACACCATATATTTT. Protein sequence: CAIRRTGGFGLYDTIYF. V is TRBV10-3 and J is TRBJ1-3, with 10 bases fitting TRBD1. V lost 6 bases, J lost 8 bases, and 16 bases stayed unmatched. The CDR3 has 17 amino acids. Germline V gives CDR1 ENHRY, CDR2 SYGVKD.

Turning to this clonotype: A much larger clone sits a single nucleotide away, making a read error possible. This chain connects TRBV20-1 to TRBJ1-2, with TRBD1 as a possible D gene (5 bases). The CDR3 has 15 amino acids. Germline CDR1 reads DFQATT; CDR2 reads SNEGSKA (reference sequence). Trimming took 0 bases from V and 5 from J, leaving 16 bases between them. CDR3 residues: CSARDERTITYGYTF. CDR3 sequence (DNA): TGCAGTGCTAGAGATGAGAGGACAATAACTTATGGCTACACCTTC.

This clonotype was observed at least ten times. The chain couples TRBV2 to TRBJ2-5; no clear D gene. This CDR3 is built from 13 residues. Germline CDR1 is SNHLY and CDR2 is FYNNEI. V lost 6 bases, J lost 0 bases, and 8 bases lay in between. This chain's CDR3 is CASRLRDQETQYF. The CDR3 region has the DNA TGTGCCAGCAGGTTAAGGGACCAAGAGACCCAGTACTTC.

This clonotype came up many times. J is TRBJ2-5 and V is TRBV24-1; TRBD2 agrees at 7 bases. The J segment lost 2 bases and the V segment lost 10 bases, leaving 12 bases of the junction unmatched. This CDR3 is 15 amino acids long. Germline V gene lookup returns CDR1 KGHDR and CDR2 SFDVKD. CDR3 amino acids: CATLSGADLQETQYF. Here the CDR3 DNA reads TGTGCCACTTTAAGCGGGGCGGATCTACAAGAGACCCAGTACTTC.

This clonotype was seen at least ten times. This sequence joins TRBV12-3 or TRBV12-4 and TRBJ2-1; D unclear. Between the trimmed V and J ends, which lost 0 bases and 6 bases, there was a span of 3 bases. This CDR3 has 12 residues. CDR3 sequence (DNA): TGTGCCAGCAGTTTAGCGATCAATGAGCAGTTCTTC. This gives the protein CASSLAINEQFF.

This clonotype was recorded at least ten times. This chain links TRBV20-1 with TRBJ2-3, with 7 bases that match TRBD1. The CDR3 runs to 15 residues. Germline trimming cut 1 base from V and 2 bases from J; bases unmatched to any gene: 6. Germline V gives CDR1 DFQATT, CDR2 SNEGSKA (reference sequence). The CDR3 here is CSARARDRHTDTQYF. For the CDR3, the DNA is TGCAGTGCTAGAGCCAGGGACAGACACACAGATACGCAGTATTTT.

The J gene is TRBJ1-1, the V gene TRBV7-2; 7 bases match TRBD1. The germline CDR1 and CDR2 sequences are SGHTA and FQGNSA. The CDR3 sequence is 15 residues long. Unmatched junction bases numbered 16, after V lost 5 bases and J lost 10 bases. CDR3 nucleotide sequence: TGTGCCAGCAGCCTGGACAGGAGCCGCATGTGGGGAGCTTTCTTT. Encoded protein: CASSLDRSRMWGAFF.

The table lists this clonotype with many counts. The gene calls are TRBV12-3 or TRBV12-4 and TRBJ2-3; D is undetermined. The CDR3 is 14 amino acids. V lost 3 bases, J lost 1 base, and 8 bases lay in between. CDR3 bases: TGTGCCAGCAGTTTCCAGGACGGCACAGATACGCAGTATTTT. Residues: CASSFQDGTDTQYF.

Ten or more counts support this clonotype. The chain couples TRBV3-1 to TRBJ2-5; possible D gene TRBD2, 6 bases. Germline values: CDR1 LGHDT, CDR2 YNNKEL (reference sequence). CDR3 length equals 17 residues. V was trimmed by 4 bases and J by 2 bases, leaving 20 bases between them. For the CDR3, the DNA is TGTGCCAGCAGCCGACATATCCCAGCGGGCGTTCAAGAGACCCAGTACTTC. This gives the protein CASSRHIPAGVQETQYF.

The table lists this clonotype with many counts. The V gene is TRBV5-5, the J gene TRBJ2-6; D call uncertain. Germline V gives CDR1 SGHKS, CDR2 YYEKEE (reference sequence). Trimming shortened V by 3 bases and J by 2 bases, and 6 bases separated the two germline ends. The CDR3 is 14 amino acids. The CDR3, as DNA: TGTGCCAGCAGCTACCGTACTGGGGCCAACGTCCTGACTTTC. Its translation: CASSYRTGANVLTF.

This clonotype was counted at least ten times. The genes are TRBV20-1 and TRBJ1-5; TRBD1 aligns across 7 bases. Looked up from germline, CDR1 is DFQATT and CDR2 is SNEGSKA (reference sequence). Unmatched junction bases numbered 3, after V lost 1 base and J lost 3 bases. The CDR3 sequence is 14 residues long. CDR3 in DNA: TGCAGTGCTAGAGTACAGGGGATCAATCAGCCCCAGCATTTT. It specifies CSARVQGINQPQHF.

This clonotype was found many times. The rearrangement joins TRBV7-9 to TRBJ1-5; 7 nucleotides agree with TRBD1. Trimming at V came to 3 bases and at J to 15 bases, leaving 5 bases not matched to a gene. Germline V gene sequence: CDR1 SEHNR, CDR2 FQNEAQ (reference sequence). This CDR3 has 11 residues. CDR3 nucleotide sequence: TGTGCCAGCAGCTTGCAAGGGGGCCTGCATTTT. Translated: CASSLQGGLHF.

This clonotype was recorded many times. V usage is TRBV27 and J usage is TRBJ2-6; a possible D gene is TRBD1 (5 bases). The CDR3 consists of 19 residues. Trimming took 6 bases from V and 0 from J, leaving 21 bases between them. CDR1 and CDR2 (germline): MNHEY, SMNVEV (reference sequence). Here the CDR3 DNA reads TGTGCCAGCAGACTTCTAGGGCAGGGCTCTCTCTCTGGGGCCAACGTCCTGACTTTC. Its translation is CASRLLGQGSLSGANVLTF.